What follows describes a single TCR beta chain. Its cognate antigen has yet to be identified. No base-level quality is on record; no much larger clone is a single base apart. CDR1 and CDR2 are drawn from the germline V gene (reference sequence): LNHDA, SQIVND. The CDR3 holds 15 amino acids from the cysteine to the phenylalanine. Left in the record is the CDR3 DNA by itself, 45 bases read in frame from the first base. Relative to germline, V is 5 bases shorter and J is 8 bases shorter, with 18 bases between their ends. High-throughput TCRbeta CDR3 sequencing of frozen genomic DNA was performed by immunoSEQ, with PCR amplification, mapping, bias correction and internal controls included. On the authors' methods: Only productive rearrangements were retained, and each unique TCRbeta sequence was defined by its CDR3 nucleotide sequence together with its V and J gene. Donor-reactive sequences required at least 5-fold expansion in CFSE-low cells versus unstimulated pre-transplant cells and at least 0.01% frequency. To ensure at least 90% detection power, minimum frequency thresholds were set for each subject based on that subject's lowest-template unstimulated sample. Jensen-Shannon divergence between the top 1000 TCRbeta sequences after and before transplant was used to measure repertoire turnover. Two-sided Fisher's exact tests were used to test for changes in how often donor-reactive sequences were detected. TCRdb took this table from immuneACCESS and kept in-frame rearrangements with V and J called. Such tables lack part of the clones; where checked against another copy, unresolved V genes explain under half of the gap, and the rest is unexplained. V and J calls and clone size are as listed in that table; D and trimming were resolved from the DNA. In this sample the table shows under 55,000 clones, 86% of which occur a single time. The ten largest make up roughly an eighth of the sample.

Unstimulated PBMCs, after thawing, were stained for CD3, CD4 and CD8 and then FACS-sorted into CD3+CD4+ and CD3+CD8+ populations. All 8 studied subjects were randomized to immunosuppression withdrawal. The Qiagen DNeasy Blood and Tissue Kit was used for genomic DNA isolation. The data derive from a study of T cell clones after liver transplantation (dated by TCRdb to about 2019). Context from the whole study: ITN030ST, the source of the samples, was a randomized trial that attempted immunosuppression withdrawal within 2 years of liver transplantation. No induction therapy was given to the subjects, and standard immunosuppression was administered until randomization at 12-24 months post-transplant. After a pre-transplant mixed lymphocyte reaction, TCRbeta sequencing was used to pinpoint donor-reactive T cell clones, which were subsequently tracked in post-transplant blood. The studied cohort comprised 8 liver transplant recipients, 3 classified as tolerant and 5 as non-tolerant. As an antigen-independent comparator for the donor-reactive sequences, third party-reactive TCRbeta sequences from pre-transplant MLRs were identified as well. Of the eight recipients, a few were HCV-positive, while the remaining recipients had been transplanted for non-autoimmune, non-viral indications. To count as tolerant, a recipient had to stay completely off immunosuppression for at least one year without liver enzymes climbing beyond twice the upper limit of normal. Blood samples were taken pre-transplant, pre-randomization before withdrawal, and post-randomization after full withdrawal or failed withdrawal.

Paper-wide results and their limitations: A significant post-transplant decrease in circulating donor-reactive CD4 TCRbeta sequences was observed in most of the 8 subjects, irrespective of tolerance or HCV status. The conclusions were preliminary, being limited by small, heterogeneous patient numbers and by non-standardized post-transplant time points. In a couple of subjects, low numbers of available donor cells limited the measurable donor-reactive repertoire. When repertoire turnover was accounted for, significantly reduced detection of donor-reactive sequences was found in 7 of 8 subjects for CD4 and in 8 of 8 subjects for CD8. A greater decline was seen for donor-reactive sequences than for third party-reactive sequences, suggesting partial antigen-specific deletion unrelated to withdrawal success. Without allograft tissue specimens, donor-reactive T cells may have migrated into the graft rather than being deleted.

Specimen: CD8+ T cells from blood, collected 12 months after liver transplant. The chain links TRBV19 with TRBJ1-4; D gene: possibly TRBD1, on 5 matching bases. This clonotype originated in a human patient who received a liver transplant. After a transplant, some of the T cells may come from the graft donor. The nucleotide sequence is given as TGTGCCAGTAGTCCCCTCACGGGAGGGGACGAAAAACTGTTTTTT. It is translated as CASSPLTGGDEKLFF.